The clone carrying this T cell receptor (beta chain) was counted a single time. Its antigen is unidentified. Together with a sample-barcoded 5' primer, a J-beta primer mix was included in a second PCR lasting roughly 6 to 12 cycles. A single record per CDR3 protein comes from TCRdb applying MiXCR to the 5' RACE reads. The data contain around 1,500,000 distinct CDR3 sequences, about 40% of them seen just once; the ten biggest clones take up under 8%. The source of the sample is a study of blood T cells in healthy people across ages. General observations from the study: What prevented conclusive comparison of naive and antigen-experienced cells was that PBMCs were unsorted.

Germline CDR1 reads SEHNR; CDR2 reads FQNEAQ (reference sequence). The length of the CDR3 is 14 residues. Trimming cost V 5 bases and J 7 bases; bases outside gene matches: 4. The sequence derives from a woman between 18 and 29 years old in good health. Sequenced material: blood. V gene TRBV7-9 combines with J gene TRBJ2-1; 11 bases align to TRBD2. This CDR3 is CASSTRTSGNEQFF. The CDR3 nucleotides are TGTGCCAGCAGCACTCGGACTAGCGGGAATGAGCAGTTCTTC.